A selection of T cell receptor beta chains follows, all from one sample in a study of human T cells and chemical hapten exposure. MiXCR, applied by TCRdb to the RACE reads, yields one record per CDR3 protein. The sample consists of some 150,000 distinct CDR3 sequences, about 12% of them appearing once. The material was whole blood, obtained in connection with sensitization to the hapten diphenylcyclopropenone (DPC). These receptors were taken from a woman in her 50s with alopecia areata. Some clones in this sample may be carry-over from other donors' samples. Each CDR3 is given with its conserved first and last residue. The order of the fields is CDR3 length, J gene, clone size, D gene, V gene, CDR3 protein, CDR3 DNA. The D gene is left open where the match is weak. Not every row has a clone size; where given, it reads once, few, many or a size class.

cdr3_length: 15; j_call: TRBJ2-2; clone_size: few; d_call: -; v_call: TRBV7-9; cdr3_aa: CASSPSGVRTGELFF; cdr3_nt: TGTGCCAGCAGCCCTTCCGGGGTACGCACCGGGGAGCTGTTTTTT
cdr3_length: 12; j_call: TRBJ2-7; clone_size: -; d_call: -; v_call: TRBV6-5; cdr3_aa: CAAGQGPYEQYF; cdr3_nt: TGTGCCGCCGGGCAGGGCCCCTACGAGCAGTACTTC
cdr3_length: 10; j_call: TRBJ2-1; clone_size: -; d_call: -; v_call: TRBV21-1; cdr3_aa: CASSLYLQPF; cdr3_nt: TGTGCCAGCAGCCTATACCTCCAGCCCTTC
cdr3_length: 12; j_call: TRBJ2-7; clone_size: many; d_call: -; v_call: TRBV24-1; cdr3_aa: CATSDPGSEQYF; cdr3_nt: TGTGCCACCAGTGATCCAGGTTCCGAGCAGTACTTC
cdr3_length: 13; j_call: TRBJ2-5; clone_size: -; d_call: -; v_call: TRBV28; cdr3_aa: CASSTGTFRTQYF; cdr3_nt: TGTGCCAGCAGTACTGGGACCTTCCGAACCCAGTACTTC
cdr3_length: 15; j_call: TRBJ1-5; clone_size: many; d_call: -; v_call: TRBV3-1; cdr3_aa: CASSSGQGSNQPQHF; cdr3_nt: TGTGCCAGCAGCTCGGGCCAGGGTTCTAATCAGCCCCAGCATTTT
cdr3_length: 12; j_call: TRBJ2-3; clone_size: -; d_call: -; v_call: TRBV6-1; cdr3_aa: CASSHREDTQYF; cdr3_nt: TGTGCCAGCAGTCACAGGGAGGATACGCAGTATTTT
cdr3_length: 14; j_call: TRBJ2-1; clone_size: -; d_call: -; v_call: TRBV4-3; cdr3_aa: CASSQAGVYNEQFF; cdr3_nt: TGCGCCAGCAGCCAAGCGGGAGTCTACAATGAGCAGTTCTTC
cdr3_length: 14; j_call: TRBJ2-1; clone_size: few; d_call: -; v_call: TRBV7-2; cdr3_aa: CASSRSQDYNEQFF; cdr3_nt: TGTGCCAGCAGCCGCTCACAGGATTACAATGAGCAGTTCTTC
cdr3_length: 13; j_call: TRBJ2-1; clone_size: -; d_call: -; v_call: TRBV20-1; cdr3_aa: CSERGNSYNEQFF; cdr3_nt: TGCAGCGAACGCGGGAATAGCTACAATGAGCAGTTCTTC
cdr3_length: 11; j_call: TRBJ1-1; clone_size: many; d_call: -; v_call: TRBV29-1; cdr3_aa: CAGVVNTEAFF; cdr3_nt: TGCGCCGGCGTGGTGAACACTGAAGCTTTCTTT
cdr3_length: 14; j_call: TRBJ2-7; clone_size: many; d_call: TRBD1; v_call: TRBV12-3/TRBV12-4; cdr3_aa: CASRKTGKTYEQYF; cdr3_nt: TGTGCCAGCAGAAAGACAGGGAAAACCTACGAGCAGTACTTC
cdr3_length: 15; j_call: TRBJ2-2; clone_size: many; d_call: -; v_call: TRBV5-1; cdr3_aa: CASSLQAASNRELFF; cdr3_nt: TGCGCCAGCAGCTTACAAGCGGCCTCTAACCGGGAGCTGTTTTTT
cdr3_length: 15; j_call: TRBJ2-5; clone_size: few; d_call: TRBD1; v_call: TRBV28; cdr3_aa: CASSLTGTGEETQYF; cdr3_nt: TGTGCCAGCAGTTTAACCGGGACAGGGGAAGAGACCCAGTACTTC
cdr3_length: 12; j_call: TRBJ2-7; clone_size: few; d_call: -; v_call: TRBV20-1; cdr3_aa: CSAPVRTYEQYF; cdr3_nt: TGCAGTGCTCCCGTCCGGACCTACGAGCAGTACTTC
cdr3_length: 14; j_call: TRBJ1-5; clone_size: -; d_call: -; v_call: TRBV5-1; cdr3_aa: CASRRPGDNQPQHF; cdr3_nt: TGCGCCAGCAGAAGACCCGGGGACAATCAGCCCCAGCATTTT
cdr3_length: 16; j_call: TRBJ2-5; clone_size: many; d_call: TRBD2; v_call: TRBV18; cdr3_aa: CASSPSGRAASETQYF; cdr3_nt: TGTGCCAGCTCACCCAGCGGGAGGGCCGCGTCCGAGACCCAGTACTTC
cdr3_length: 19; j_call: TRBJ2-7; clone_size: few; d_call: -; v_call: TRBV7-2; cdr3_aa: CASSLWGTPEWGGSPEQYF; cdr3_nt: TGTGCCAGCAGCTTATGGGGGACACCAGAATGGGGCGGGAGTCCCGAGCAGTACTTC
cdr3_length: 15; j_call: TRBJ2-1; clone_size: -; d_call: TRBD2; v_call: TRBV27; cdr3_aa: CASRSGGNSYNEQFF; cdr3_nt: TGTGCCAGCAGGTCGGGAGGGAACTCCTACAATGAGCAGTTCTTC
cdr3_length: 16; j_call: TRBJ2-2; clone_size: -; d_call: -; v_call: TRBV6-6; cdr3_aa: CASSYNPVQGPGELFF; cdr3_nt: TGTGCCAGCAGTTACAATCCGGTCCAGGGTCCCGGGGAGCTGTTTTTT
cdr3_length: 15; j_call: TRBJ1-2; clone_size: once; d_call: -; v_call: TRBV11-3; cdr3_aa: CASRCNHPPLYGYTF; cdr3_nt: TGTGCCAGCAGATGTAATCACCCCCCCCTCTATGGCTACACCTTC
cdr3_length: 15; j_call: TRBJ2-1; clone_size: many; d_call: TRBD1; v_call: TRBV6-4; cdr3_aa: CASSVETGSYNEQFF; cdr3_nt: TGTGCCAGCAGTGTAGAGACAGGGTCCTACAATGAGCAGTTCTTC
cdr3_length: 15; j_call: TRBJ1-5; clone_size: -; d_call: -; v_call: TRBV28; cdr3_aa: CASSRSWGSNQPQHF; cdr3_nt: TGTGCCAGCAGCCGTTCATGGGGGAGCAATCAGCCCCAGCATTTT
cdr3_length: 14; j_call: TRBJ2-5; clone_size: -; d_call: TRBD1; v_call: TRBV28; cdr3_aa: CASSFRGSLETQYF; cdr3_nt: TGTGCCAGCAGTTTCAGGGGGAGTCTAGAGACCCAGTACTTC
cdr3_length: 14; j_call: TRBJ2-3; clone_size: once; d_call: -; v_call: TRBV28; cdr3_aa: CASSRTVFTDTQYF; cdr3_nt: TGTGCCAGCAGCAGGACAGTTTTCACAGATACGCAGTATTTT
cdr3_length: 14; j_call: TRBJ2-7; clone_size: few; d_call: -; v_call: TRBV11-2; cdr3_aa: CASSHGVTDYEQYF; cdr3_nt: TGTGCCAGCAGCCACGGTGTCACTGACTACGAGCAGTACTTC
cdr3_length: 14; j_call: TRBJ1-5; clone_size: many; d_call: TRBD1; v_call: TRBV6-2/TRBV6-3; cdr3_aa: CASSYPGGFQPQHF; cdr3_nt: TGTGCCAGCAGTTATCCAGGGGGTTTTCAGCCCCAGCATTTT
cdr3_length: 15; j_call: TRBJ2-7; clone_size: few; d_call: TRBD1; v_call: TRBV7-9; cdr3_aa: CASSHLTGYTYEQYF; cdr3_nt: TGTGCCAGCAGCCACCTGACAGGGTATACCTACGAGCAGTACTTC
cdr3_length: 15; j_call: TRBJ2-3; clone_size: -; d_call: -; v_call: TRBV6-1; cdr3_aa: CASSDSDRKTDTQYF; cdr3_nt: TGTGCCAGCAGTGATTCTGACAGGAAGACAGATACGCAGTATTTT
cdr3_length: 14; j_call: TRBJ1-6; clone_size: -; d_call: TRBD1; v_call: TRBV12-5; cdr3_aa: CASGTGTGGSPLHF; cdr3_nt: TGTGCTAGTGGTACCGGGACAGGGGGATCACCCCTCCACTTT
cdr3_length: 16; j_call: TRBJ2-2; clone_size: -; d_call: -; v_call: TRBV3-1; cdr3_aa: CASSQETGIISGELFF; cdr3_nt: TGTGCCAGCAGCCAAGAAACAGGGATTATCTCCGGGGAGCTGTTTTTT
cdr3_length: 15; j_call: TRBJ1-5; clone_size: many; d_call: TRBD1; v_call: TRBV7-2; cdr3_aa: CASSSGQGRHQPQHF; cdr3_nt: TGTGCCAGCAGCTCCGGACAGGGAAGGCATCAGCCCCAGCATTTT
cdr3_length: 16; j_call: TRBJ2-3; clone_size: medium-sized; d_call: TRBD2; v_call: TRBV19; cdr3_aa: CASNEGSGRSTDTQYF; cdr3_nt: TGTGCCAGTAACGAGGGTAGCGGGAGGAGCACAGATACGCAGTATTTT
cdr3_length: 16; j_call: TRBJ2-1; clone_size: few; d_call: -; v_call: TRBV29-1; cdr3_aa: CSVKGILTGVDNEQFF; cdr3_nt: TGCAGCGTTAAAGGGATTCTAACGGGAGTGGACAATGAGCAGTTCTTC
cdr3_length: 12; j_call: TRBJ2-7; clone_size: many; d_call: -; v_call: TRBV7-9; cdr3_aa: CASSLEGAKQYF; cdr3_nt: TGTGCCAGCAGCCTCGAAGGGGCAAAGCAGTACTTC
cdr3_length: 19; j_call: TRBJ2-7; clone_size: few; d_call: TRBD2; v_call: TRBV18; cdr3_aa: CASSPPLVRLAGSSYEQYF; cdr3_nt: TGTGCCAGCTCACCACCTCTCGTTCGACTAGCGGGGAGCTCCTACGAGCAGTACTTC
cdr3_length: 14; j_call: TRBJ2-2; clone_size: -; d_call: TRBD2; v_call: TRBV4-3; cdr3_aa: CASSQLREAGELFF; cdr3_nt: TGCGCCAGCAGCCAACTGCGGGAGGCCGGGGAGCTGTTTTTT
cdr3_length: 16; j_call: TRBJ2-2; clone_size: many; d_call: -; v_call: TRBV18; cdr3_aa: CASSPNRIGLNGELFF; cdr3_nt: TGTGCCAGCTCACCAAACCGGATCGGGTTGAACGGGGAGCTGTTTTTT
cdr3_length: 15; j_call: TRBJ2-7; clone_size: many; d_call: TRBD2; v_call: TRBV12-3/TRBV12-4; cdr3_aa: CASSAASGGPYEQYF; cdr3_nt: TGTGCCAGCAGTGCGGCTAGCGGGGGCCCCTACGAGCAGTACTTC
cdr3_length: 15; j_call: TRBJ2-7; clone_size: -; d_call: TRBD2; v_call: TRBV5-6; cdr3_aa: CASSLTSGLSYEQYF; cdr3_nt: TGTGCCAGCAGCTTGACTAGCGGACTCTCCTACGAGCAGTACTTC
cdr3_length: 14; j_call: TRBJ2-3; clone_size: many; d_call: -; v_call: TRBV20-1; cdr3_aa: CSARSGFPTDTQYF; cdr3_nt: TGCAGTGCCCGCAGCGGTTTCCCCACAGATACGCAGTATTTT
cdr3_length: 17; j_call: TRBJ1-6; clone_size: -; d_call: -; v_call: TRBV27; cdr3_aa: CASSFGQTSSYNSPLHF; cdr3_nt: TGTGCCAGCAGCTTCGGACAGACGAGCTCCTATAATTCACCCCTCCACTTT
cdr3_length: 16; j_call: TRBJ2-7; clone_size: few; d_call: -; v_call: TRBV7-2; cdr3_aa: CASSLAQGFIAYEQYF; cdr3_nt: TGTGCCAGCAGCTTAGCGCAGGGATTCATCGCCTACGAGCAGTACTTC
cdr3_length: 15; j_call: TRBJ1-4; clone_size: many; d_call: -; v_call: TRBV12-3/TRBV12-4; cdr3_aa: CASSFTSLDLEKLFF; cdr3_nt: TGTGCCAGCAGTTTTACATCGCTGGATCTCGAAAAACTGTTTTTT
cdr3_length: 18; j_call: TRBJ1-3; clone_size: -; d_call: TRBD1; v_call: TRBV3-1; cdr3_aa: CASSQVWTGAPSGNTIYF; cdr3_nt: TGTGCCAGCAGCCAGGTTTGGACAGGGGCCCCATCTGGAAACACCATATATTTT
cdr3_length: 15; j_call: TRBJ2-5; clone_size: many; d_call: -; v_call: TRBV6-2/TRBV6-3; cdr3_aa: CASSYSSVPTETQYF; cdr3_nt: TGTGCCAGCAGTTACTCGAGTGTCCCCACAGAGACCCAGTACTTC
cdr3_length: 15; j_call: TRBJ1-3; clone_size: -; d_call: TRBD1; v_call: TRBV27; cdr3_aa: CASSLNRGSGNTIYF; cdr3_nt: TGTGCCAGCAGTTTAAACAGGGGCTCTGGAAACACCATATATTTT
cdr3_length: 15; j_call: TRBJ2-1; clone_size: few; d_call: TRBD2; v_call: TRBV20-1; cdr3_aa: CSAGASGARGNGQFF; cdr3_nt: TGCAGTGCCGGGGCTAGCGGGGCCAGAGGGAATGGGCAGTTCTTC
cdr3_length: 16; j_call: TRBJ2-4; clone_size: many; d_call: -; v_call: TRBV2; cdr3_aa: CASSDFQAIAKNIQYF; cdr3_nt: TGTGCCAGCAGTGATTTTCAGGCAATAGCCAAAAACATTCAGTACTTC
cdr3_length: 13; j_call: TRBJ1-5; clone_size: many; d_call: -; v_call: TRBV20-1; cdr3_aa: CSARGAEGQPQHF; cdr3_nt: TGCAGTGCGAGGGGCGCGGAGGGGCAGCCCCAGCATTTT
cdr3_length: 14; j_call: TRBJ1-5; clone_size: -; d_call: -; v_call: TRBV18; cdr3_aa: CASSPLAGDQPQHF; cdr3_nt: TGTGCCAGCTCACCACTAGCAGGGGATCAGCCCCAGCATTTT
cdr3_length: 13; j_call: TRBJ1-1; clone_size: many; d_call: -; v_call: TRBV20-1; cdr3_aa: CSASVGGNTEAFF; cdr3_nt: TGCAGTGCTAGCGTGGGAGGGAACACTGAAGCTTTCTTT
cdr3_length: 13; j_call: TRBJ2-2; clone_size: few; d_call: -; v_call: TRBV28; cdr3_aa: CASLGRNTGELFF; cdr3_nt: TGTGCCAGTCTCGGCAGGAACACCGGGGAGCTGTTTTTT